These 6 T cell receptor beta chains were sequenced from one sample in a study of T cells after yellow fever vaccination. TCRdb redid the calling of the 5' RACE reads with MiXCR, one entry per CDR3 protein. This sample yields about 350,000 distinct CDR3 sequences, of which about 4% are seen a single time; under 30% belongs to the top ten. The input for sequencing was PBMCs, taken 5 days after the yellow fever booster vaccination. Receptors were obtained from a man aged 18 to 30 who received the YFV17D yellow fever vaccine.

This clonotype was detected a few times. The CDR3 DNA is TGTGCCAGCAACCTTCCCGGAAGGGCCAATGAGCAGTTCTTC. Translated: CASNLPGRANEQFF. The V call is TRBV12-3 or TRBV12-4, the J call TRBJ2-1; no definite D call. The CDR3 has 14 residues. With 7 bases removed from V and 6 bases from J, the gap between germline ends came to 16 bases.

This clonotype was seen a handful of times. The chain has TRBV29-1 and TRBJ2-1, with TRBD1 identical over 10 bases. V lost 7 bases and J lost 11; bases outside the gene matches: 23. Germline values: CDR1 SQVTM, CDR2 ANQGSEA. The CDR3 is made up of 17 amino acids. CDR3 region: CSATGTGAYGTRGKQFF. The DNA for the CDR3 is TGCAGCGCTACCGGGACAGGGGCTTACGGAACACGGGGCAAGCAGTTCTTC.

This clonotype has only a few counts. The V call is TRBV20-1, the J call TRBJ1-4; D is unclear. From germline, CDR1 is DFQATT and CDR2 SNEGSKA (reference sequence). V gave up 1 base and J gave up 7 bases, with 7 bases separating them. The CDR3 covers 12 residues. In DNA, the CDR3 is TGCAGTGCTAGAGCGTTCGGTGAAAAACTGTTTTTT. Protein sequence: CSARAFGEKLFF.

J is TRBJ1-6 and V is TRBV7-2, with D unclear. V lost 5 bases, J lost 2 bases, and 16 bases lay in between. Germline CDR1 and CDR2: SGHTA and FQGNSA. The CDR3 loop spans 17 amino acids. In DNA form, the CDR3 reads TGTGCCAGCAGCCCACCCCCTTCGGGAGCCTATAATTCACCCCTCCACTTT. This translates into CASSPPPSGAYNSPLHF. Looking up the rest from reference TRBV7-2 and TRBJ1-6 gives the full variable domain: GAGVSQSPSNKVTEKGKDVELRCDPISGHTALYWYRQSLGQGLEFLIYFQGNSAPDKSGLPSDRFSAERTGGSVSTLTIQRTQQEDSAVYLCASSPPPSGAYNSPLHFGNGTRLTVT.

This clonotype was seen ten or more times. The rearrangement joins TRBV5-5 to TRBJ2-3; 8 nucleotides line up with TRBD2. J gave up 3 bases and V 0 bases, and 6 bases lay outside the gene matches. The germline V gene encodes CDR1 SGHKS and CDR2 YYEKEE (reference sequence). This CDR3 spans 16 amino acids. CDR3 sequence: CASSLVWVAGTDTQYF. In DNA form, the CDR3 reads TGTGCCAGCAGCTTGGTCTGGGTAGCGGGGACAGATACGCAGTATTTT.

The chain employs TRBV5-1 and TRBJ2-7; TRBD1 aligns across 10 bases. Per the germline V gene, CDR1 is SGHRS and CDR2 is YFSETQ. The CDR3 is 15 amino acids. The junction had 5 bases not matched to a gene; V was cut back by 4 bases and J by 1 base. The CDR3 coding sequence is TGCGCCAGCAGCCCCGGGACAGGGGATTCCTACGAGCAGTACTTC. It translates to CASSPGTGDSYEQYF.